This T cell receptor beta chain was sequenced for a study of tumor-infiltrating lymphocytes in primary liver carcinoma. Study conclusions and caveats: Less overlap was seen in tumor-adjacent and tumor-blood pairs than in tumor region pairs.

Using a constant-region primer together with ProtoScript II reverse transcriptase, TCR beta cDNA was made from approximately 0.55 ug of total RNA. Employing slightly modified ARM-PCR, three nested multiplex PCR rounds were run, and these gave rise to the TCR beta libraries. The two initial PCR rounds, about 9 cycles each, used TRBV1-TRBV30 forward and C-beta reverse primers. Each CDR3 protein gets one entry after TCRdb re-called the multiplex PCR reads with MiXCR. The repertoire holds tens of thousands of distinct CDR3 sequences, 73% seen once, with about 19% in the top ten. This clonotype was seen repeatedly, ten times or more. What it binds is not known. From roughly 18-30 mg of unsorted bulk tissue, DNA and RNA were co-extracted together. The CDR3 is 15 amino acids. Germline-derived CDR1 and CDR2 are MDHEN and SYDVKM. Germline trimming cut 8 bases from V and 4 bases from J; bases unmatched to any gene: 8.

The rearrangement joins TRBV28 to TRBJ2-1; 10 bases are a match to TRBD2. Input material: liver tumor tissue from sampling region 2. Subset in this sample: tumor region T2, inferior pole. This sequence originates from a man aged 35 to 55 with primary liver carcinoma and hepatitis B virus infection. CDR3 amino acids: CASLPASGSYNEQFF. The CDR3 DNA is TGTGCCAGCCTTCCGGCTAGCGGGAGTTACAATGAGCAGTTCTTC.